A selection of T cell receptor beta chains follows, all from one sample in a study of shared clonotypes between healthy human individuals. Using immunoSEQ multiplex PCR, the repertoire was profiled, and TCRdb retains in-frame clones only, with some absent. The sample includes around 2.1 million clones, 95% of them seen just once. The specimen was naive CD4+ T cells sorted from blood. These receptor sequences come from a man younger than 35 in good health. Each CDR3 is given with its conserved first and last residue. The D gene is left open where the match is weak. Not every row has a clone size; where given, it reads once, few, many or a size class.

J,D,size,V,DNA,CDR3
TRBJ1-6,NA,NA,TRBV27,TGTGCCAGCAGTTTTTTAACGGGACCCGAATCACCCCTCCACTTT,CASSFLTGPESPLHF
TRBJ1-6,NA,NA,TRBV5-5,TGTGCCAGCAGCTTGTCCAGAAATAATTCACCCCTCCACTTT,CASSLSRNNSPLHF
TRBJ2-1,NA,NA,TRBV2,TGTGCCAGCAGTGAATCCGGGGGCTCCTACAATGAGCAGTTCTTC,CASSESGGSYNEQFF
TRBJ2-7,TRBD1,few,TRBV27,TGTGCCAGCAGCAGACAGGGTATAACCTACGAGCAGTACTTC,CASSRQGITYEQYF
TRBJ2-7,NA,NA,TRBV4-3,TGCGCCAGCAGCCTAAAGGCCGACAGCTCCTACGAGCAGTACTTC,CASSLKADSSYEQYF
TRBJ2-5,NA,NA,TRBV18,TGTGCCAGCTCACCCGGGGCTGGGGAGACCCAGTACTTC,CASSPGAGETQYF
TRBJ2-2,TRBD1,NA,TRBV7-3,TGTGCCAGCAGCACAGACAGGGGGGTCCCTAACACCGGGGAGCTGTTTTTT,CASSTDRGVPNTGELFF
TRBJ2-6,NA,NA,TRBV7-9,TGTGCCAGCAGCTTAGTAGGGTTGGGGGCCAACGTCCTGACTTTC,CASSLVGLGANVLTF
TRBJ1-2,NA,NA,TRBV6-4,TGTGCCAGCAGTGCGGGGCCGGGGGACTATGGCTACACCTTC,CASSAGPGDYGYTF
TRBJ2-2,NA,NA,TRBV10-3,TGTGCCATCCAGGGGGGAGTTGGAACCGGGGAGCTGTTTTTT,CAIQGGVGTGELFF
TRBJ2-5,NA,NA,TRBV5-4,TGTGCCAGCAGCTTGCAGCGGGACACTCAAGAGACCCAGTACTTC,CASSLQRDTQETQYF
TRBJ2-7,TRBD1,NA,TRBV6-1,TGTGCCAGCAGTGTCGAGGGGACAGGGGGCTACGAGCAGTACTTC,CASSVEGTGGYEQYF
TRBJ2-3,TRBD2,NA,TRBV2,TGTGCCAGCAGTGAACTGGTAGCGGGGGCCTTCGCAGATACGCAGTATTTT,CASSELVAGAFADTQYF
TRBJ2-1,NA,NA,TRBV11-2,TGTGCCAGCAGCTTAGTTAGGGACCGCCCGGGGAATGAGCAGTTCTTC,CASSLVRDRPGNEQFF
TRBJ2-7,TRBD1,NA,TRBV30,TGTGCCTGGAGCGCCAAAGGACAGGGGGCGTACGAGCAGTACTTC,CAWSAKGQGAYEQYF
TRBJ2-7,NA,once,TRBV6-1,TGTGCCAGCAGTGAAAGGCCGCAGGGGAGGTCCTCCTACGAGCAGTACTTC,CASSERPQGRSSYEQYF
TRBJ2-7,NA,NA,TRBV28,TGTGCCAGCAGTTTAACAGGGTCCTACGAGCAGTACTTC,CASSLTGSYEQYF
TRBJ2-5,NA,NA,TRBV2,TGTGCCAGCAGTGAAGCTGAGGGGGGGGCAAAAGAGACCCAGTACTTC,CASSEAEGGAKETQYF
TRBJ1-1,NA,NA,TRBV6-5,TGTGCCAGCAGGGGCAGGGAGGGCACTGAAGCTTTCTTT,CASRGREGTEAFF
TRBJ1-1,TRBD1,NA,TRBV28,TGTGCCAGCAGTCCCTTTAGACAGGGCCTCGGGAACACTGAAGCTTTCTTT,CASSPFRQGLGNTEAFF
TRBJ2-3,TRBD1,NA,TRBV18,TGTGCCAGCCTGGACAGGGAGGTGGGCACAGATACGCAGTATTTT,CASLDREVGTDTQYF
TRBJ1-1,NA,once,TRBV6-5,TGTGCCAGCAGTTACAGGGAGAGGAACACTGAAGCTTTCTTT,CASSYRERNTEAFF
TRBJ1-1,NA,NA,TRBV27,TGTGCCAGCAGTTTACTACCCAGGGATTATAAAGCTTTCTTT,CASSLLPRDYKAFF
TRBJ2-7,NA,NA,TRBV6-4,TGTGCCATCAGCCCGGGACTGAGCTCCTACGAGCAGTACTTC,CAISPGLSSYEQYF
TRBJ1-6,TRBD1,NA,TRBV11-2,TGTGCCAGCAGCTCGTCCGGGACAGTTAATTCACCCCTCCACTTT,CASSSSGTVNSPLHF
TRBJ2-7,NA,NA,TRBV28,TGTGCCAGCAGTTGGCCAGACAACTCCTACGAGCAGTACTTC,CASSWPDNSYEQYF
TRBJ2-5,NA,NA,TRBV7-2,TGTGCCAGCAGCTTAGACAGGGCGACAGAGACCCAGTACTTC,CASSLDRATETQYF
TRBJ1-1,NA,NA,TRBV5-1,TGCGCCAGCAGCTGGACAGCAACGGAGAAGGAAGCTTTCTTT,CASSWTATEKEAFF
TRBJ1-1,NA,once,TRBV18,TGTGCCAGCTCACCGAGTCAAGTTTTGAACACTGAAGCTTTCTTT,CASSPSQVLNTEAFF
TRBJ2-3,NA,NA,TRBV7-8,TGTGCCAGCAGCTTATGGGCGGGGCTTGAGAGGGATACGCAGTATTTT,CASSLWAGLERDTQYF
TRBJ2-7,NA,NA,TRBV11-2,TGTGCCAGCAGCTTAGTAGTCAACGGATACGAGCAGTACTTC,CASSLVVNGYEQYF
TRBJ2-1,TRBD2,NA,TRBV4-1,TGCGCCAGCAGCTATCAAGCCAGCGGGAGGGCCGGGGATGAGCAGTTCTTC,CASSYQASGRAGDEQFF